The 20 T cell receptor beta chains listed next were all sequenced from one sample in a study of cytomegalovirus exposure and HLA in healthy donors. Vbeta (60) and Jbeta (13) primers were used in the PCR. Assay: immunoSEQ multiplex PCR; the TCRdb copy retains only in-frame clones and omits some. The sample holds around 100,000 clones. Sequenced sample: PBMCs. These receptors were taken from a man under 40 in good health and CMV-seronegative.

Notes on this clone: At one of its ends the junction is not consistent with the germline gene, which may arise from a read error. The chain employs TRBV18 and TRBJ1-1; TRBD1 is a possible D gene (6 bases). Germline CDR1 reads KGHSH; CDR2 reads LQKENI. There are 19 residues in the CDR3. CDR3 sequence reads: CASSPPRGTSGHLNTEAFF. The CDR3 nucleotides are TGTGCCAGCTCTCCACCAAGGGGTACTTCGGGACACCTAAACACTGAAGCTTTCTTT.

The chain is built from TRBV2 and TRBJ2-5, with a weak D call TRBD1 (6 bases). The closer fit of TRBJ2-7 to the DNA end suggests the J call may be wrong. This CDR3 comprises 13 residues. Per the germline V gene, CDR1 is SNHLY and CDR2 is FYNNEI. The CDR3 coding sequence is TGTGCCAGCAGTCCATCAGGGGTATACGAGCAGTACTTC. This sequence encodes CASSPSGVYEQYF.

In DNA form, the CDR3 reads TGTGCCATCAGAGGGGACTACTCTGGAAACACCATATATTTT. Its protein is CAIRGDYSGNTIYF. The genes are TRBV10-3 and TRBJ1-3, with D possibly being TRBD1 (5 bases). V lost 6 bases and J 0 bases, leaving 9 bases between the germline ends. The CDR3 has 14 residues. Germline V gene data show CDR1 as ENHRY and CDR2 as SYGVKD.

V gene TRBV11-3 combines with J gene TRBJ1-3; D is possibly TRBD1 (6 bases). The V and J ends lost 0 bases and 4 bases respectively, with 10 bases between them. CDR1 is SGHNT and CDR2 is YENEEA in the germline V gene. CDR3 length: 15 amino acids. The DNA for the CDR3 is TGTGCCAGCAGCTTAGATGCAGGGGCAGGAAACACCATATATTTT. Translated: CASSLDAGAGNTIYF.

The J gene is TRBJ1-6, the V gene TRBV21-1; the D call in the table, TRBD1, was not verified against the DNA. TRBV21-1 is described as a pseudogene. The CDR3 sequence is 16 residues long. Written as DNA, the CDR3 is TGTGCCAGCAGCAAAGTCGAGACAGCTCATAATTCACCCCTCCACTTT. Translation: CASSKVETAHNSPLHF.

The chain carries TRBV5-1 and TRBJ2-5, with 9 bases that match TRBD1. The CDR3 sequence is 15 residues long. Trimming cost V 4 bases and J 7 bases; bases outside gene matches: 11. Germline lookup yields CDR1 SGHRS and CDR2 YFSETQ. The CDR3 DNA sequence: TGCGCCAGCAGCCCGACTATACAGGGGGCAGTGACCCAGTACTTC. Its protein is CASSPTIQGAVTQYF.

V usage is TRBV29-1 and J usage is TRBJ1-2, with D perhaps matching TRBD1 (6 bases). Trimming cost V 5 bases and J 4 bases, with 11 bases left between them. The CDR3 consists of 12 residues. Germline loops: CDR1 SQVTM, CDR2 ANQGSEA. CDR3 sequence: CSVIRGIYGYTF. CDR3 bases: TGCAGCGTTATCAGGGGCATCTATGGCTACACCTTC.

The chain uses TRBV5-6 and TRBJ2-5; unclear D gene. TRBJ2-7 explains the end of the DNA better; the J call may be wrong. This CDR3 spans 16 amino acids. Germline V lookup: CDR1 SGHDT, CDR2 YYEEEE. The CDR3 region is CASSLSVLGEPYEQYF. CDR3 nucleotides: TGTGCCAGCAGCTTGTCCGTCCTGGGCGAACCCTACGAGCAGTACTTC.

Details on this clone: Other DNA variants within this sample encode the same CDR3. V usage is TRBV7-3 and J usage is TRBJ2-1, with 10 bases aligning to TRBD2. The J segment lost 9 bases and the V segment lost 5 bases, leaving 10 bases of the junction unmatched. Germline-derived CDR1 and CDR2 are SGHTA and FQGTGA. The CDR3 sequence is 15 residues long. The DNA for the CDR3 is TGTGCCAGCAGCCCCCGCCTAGCGGGGGCGGGTGAGCAGTTCTTC. Protein sequence: CASSPRLAGAGEQFF.

This chain links TRBV2 with TRBJ1-1; no firm D call. Deletions cut 2 bases from V and 11 bases from J, with 15 bases between. The CDR3 is 13 residues long. Germline-derived CDR1 and CDR2 are SNHLY and FYNNEI. CDR3 in amino acids: CASSEITGFGAFF. CDR3 DNA sequence: TGTGCCAGCAGTGAAATTACGGGTTTTGGGGCTTTCTTT. Variable domain in full (rest from reference TRBV2 and TRBJ1-1): EPEVTQTPSHQVTQMGQEVILRCVPISNHLYFYWYRQILGQKVEFLVSFYNNEISEKSEIFDDQFSVERPDGSNFTLKIRSTKLEDSAMYFCASSEITGFGAFFGQGTRLTVV.

The rearrangement joins TRBV30 to TRBJ2-1; 8 positions match TRBD1. Germline V gene lookup returns CDR1 GTSNPN and CDR2 SVGIG (reference sequence). The CDR3 length is 14 residues. J gave up 7 bases and V 0 bases, and 5 bases lay outside the gene matches. CDR3 region: CAWSVQGAWNEQFF. DNA for the CDR3: TGTGCCTGGAGTGTCCAGGGGGCGTGGAATGAGCAGTTCTTC.

The chain is built from TRBV18 and TRBJ2-7, with D tentatively TRBD1 (6 bases). Looked up from germline, CDR1 is KGHSH and CDR2 is LQKENI. V was pared by 4 bases and J by 4 bases, with 17 bases between. The length of the CDR3 is 15 residues. The DNA for the CDR3 is TGTGCCAGCTCACTACAATCAGGGGCGAGATACGAGCAGTACTTC. It codes for CASSLQSGARYEQYF.

The gene calls are TRBV4-3 and TRBJ2-7; D might be TRBD1 (5 bases). Looked up from germline, CDR1 is LGHNA and CDR2 is YSLEER. The CDR3 covers 14 residues. V was pared by 0 bases and J by 3 bases, with 9 bases between. CDR3 bases: TGCGCCAGCAGCCAAGATTGGCAGGGCTACGAGCAGTACTTC. This codes for CASSQDWQGYEQYF.

This rearrangement joins TRBV5-1 to TRBJ2-3; D remains unclear. V was cut by 1 base and J by 2 bases, with 5 bases left in between. There are 13 residues in the CDR3. Per the germline V gene, CDR1 is SGHRS and CDR2 is YFSETQ. CDR3 sequence: CASSLSYTDTQYF. In DNA, the CDR3 is TGCGCCAGCAGCTTGTCCTACACAGATACGCAGTATTTT.

Points on this clone: Distinct nucleotide sequences in the sample also encode this CDR3. V is TRBV7-9 and J is TRBJ2-2; a possible D gene is TRBD2 (6 bases). In germline, CDR1 is SEHNR, CDR2 FQNEAQ (reference sequence). Trimming removed 5 bases from V and 1 base from J, with 14 bases in between. The CDR3 is 16 residues long. CDR3 coding DNA: TGTGCCAGCAGCCAGGGACTGGCGGGGAACACCGGGGAGCTGTTTTTT. It codes for CASSQGLAGNTGELFF.

The rearrangement links TRBV6-5 to TRBJ1-1; D uncertain. The CDR3 is 11 amino acids. The ends were cut back, 6 bases at V and 5 bases at J, with 7 bases in the middle. Germline CDR1 MNHEY, CDR2 SVGAGI. The CDR3 reads CASRSGTEAFF. Written as DNA, the CDR3 is TGTGCCAGCAGATCAGGAACTGAAGCTTTCTTT.

The CDR3 DNA reads TGCGCCAGCAGCCCCCTAACGGGGACAGTCACCTACAATGAGCAGTTCTTC. Translating gives CASSPLTGTVTYNEQFF. This rearrangement joins TRBV5-1 to TRBJ2-1; the match to TRBD1 covers 7 bases. The CDR3 covers 17 residues. Trimming took 4 bases from V and 2 from J; bases not matched to a gene: 12. Germline V lookup: CDR1 SGHRS, CDR2 YFSETQ. Full variable domain (outside the CDR3, taken from reference TRBV5-1 and TRBJ2-1): KAGVTQTPRYLIKTRGQQVTLSCSPISGHRSVSWYQQTPGQGLQFLFEYFSETQRNKGNFPGRFSGRQFSNSRSEMNVSTLELGDSALYLCASSPLTGTVTYNEQFFGPGTRLTVL.

This rearrangement joins TRBV19 to TRBJ1-2; D perhaps matches TRBD1 (5 bases). The CDR3 extends over 13 amino acids. CDR1 is LNHDA and CDR2 is SQIVND in the germline V gene (reference sequence). The V gene lost 2 bases and the J gene lost 7 bases, with 11 bases spanning the gap. CDR3 in amino acids: CASSIRAGFGYTF. The DNA for the CDR3 is TGTGCCAGTAGTATAAGGGCAGGGTTTGGCTACACCTTC. The full variable domain, in which reference TRBV19 and TRBJ1-2 provide the parts outside the CDR3, is DGGITQSPKYLFRKEGQNVTLSCEQNLNHDAMYWYRQDPGQGLRLIYYSQIVNDFQKGDIAEGYSVSREKKESFPLTVTSAQKNPTAFYLCASSIRAGFGYTFGSGTRLTVV.

The gene calls are TRBV5-4 and TRBJ2-2; 7 nucleotides line up with TRBD2. V gave up 2 bases and J gave up 6 bases; unmatched junction bases: 7. CDR1 and CDR2 (germline): SGHNT, YYREEE (reference sequence). This CDR3 has 15 residues. CDR3 region: CASSFRTAGAGELFF. The CDR3 DNA is TGTGCCAGCAGCTTCCGGACGGCGGGGGCCGGGGAGCTGTTTTTT.

The V gene is TRBV15, the J gene TRBJ1-4; TRBD1 agrees at 9 bases. This CDR3 is 18 amino acids long. The germline V gene encodes CDR1 LNHNV and CDR2 YYDKDF (reference sequence). V gave up 0 bases and J gave up 2 bases; unmatched junction bases: 7. The CDR3 is CATSRESGTGYTNEKLFF. The CDR3 region has the DNA TGTGCCACCAGCAGAGAGAGTGGGACAGGGTATACTAATGAAAAACTGTTTTTT.